Following are 10 T cell receptor beta chains from one sample sequenced in a study of lymphopenia after photon versus proton radiotherapy. Sequenced by immunoSEQ multiplex PCR; TCRdb stores in-frame clones only, minus some. The table includes about 70,000 clones, approximately 90% detected once. The specimen was peripheral blood, collected from a patient treated with photon-based radiotherapy. The receptors stem from a woman between 35 and 50 years old with cholangiocarcinoma.

The CDR3 here is CASSADPKSNTEAFF. The CDR3 nucleotides read TGCGCCAGCAGCGCCGACCCGAAATCGAACACTGAAGCTTTCTTT. The chain couples TRBV5-1 to TRBJ1-1; D is ambiguous. The CDR3 is 15 amino acids. Between the trimmed V and J ends, which lost 4 bases and 1 base, there was a span of 14 bases. Germline CDR1 reads SGHRS; CDR2 reads YFSETQ.

The chain uses TRBV9 and TRBJ1-4; D is uncertain. This CDR3 is 14 amino acids long. The germline CDR1 and CDR2 sequences are SGDLS and YYNGEE. With 0 bases removed from V and 8 bases from J, the gap between germline ends came to 11 bases. The DNA of the CDR3 is TGTGCCAGCAGCGTAGCCCCGGGAAAGGAAAAACTGTTTTTT. This gives the protein CASSVAPGKEKLFF.

Remarks on this clone: This sample also contains other DNA sequences that code for the same CDR3. The genes are TRBV7-2 and TRBJ1-2; TRBD1 matches 8 bases. The V and J ends lost 5 bases and 5 bases, in that order; junction bases with no gene match: 4. There are 13 residues in the CDR3. Germline assignment: CDR1 SGHTA and CDR2 FQGNSA. The CDR3 reads CASSPGTGYGYTF. CDR3 bases: TGTGCCAGCAGCCCCGGGACAGGATATGGCTACACCTTC.

The gene calls are TRBV7-9 and TRBJ2-6; D not certain. Trimming removed 5 bases from V and 2 bases from J, with 13 bases in between. The CDR3 runs 16 residues. The germline V gene has CDR1 SEHNR and CDR2 FQNEAQ (reference sequence). CDR3 sequence reads: CASSVVRTPGANVLTF. In nucleotides, the CDR3 is TGTGCCAGCAGCGTCGTTCGCACCCCTGGGGCCAACGTCCTGACTTTC.

This chain connects TRBV19 to TRBJ1-6; 10 bases are a match to TRBD1. The CDR3 runs 15 residues. Unmatched junction bases numbered 8, after V lost 4 bases and J lost 11 bases. Germline V gene data show CDR1 as LNHDA and CDR2 as SQIVND (reference sequence). The chain's CDR3 is CASSTSTGGAPPLHF. CDR3 nucleotides: TGTGCCAGTAGTACCTCGACAGGGGGCGCGCCACCCCTCCACTTT.

The chain is built from TRBV30 and TRBJ1-1; D unclear. The CDR3 has 16 amino acids. From germline, CDR1 is GTSNPN and CDR2 SVGIG (reference sequence). V lost 0 bases, J lost 1 base, and 15 bases lay in between. The CDR3 is CAWSVRVQPRNTEAFF. The DNA of the CDR3 is TGTGCCTGGAGTGTACGGGTGCAGCCCAGGAACACTGAAGCTTTCTTT.

The chain couples TRBV28 to TRBJ1-6, with a tentative D call TRBD1 (5 bases). Trimming removed 3 bases at V and 11 bases at J, with 17 bases between. This CDR3 is built from 15 residues. Germline CDR1 and CDR2: MDHEN and SYDVKM. In DNA, the CDR3 is TGTGCCAGCAGTTTGCTGGGGATGGGGGGGACACCCCTCCACTTT. As protein: CASSLLGMGGTPLHF.

The CDR3 sequence: CASSRSYEQYF. The CDR3 DNA reads TGCGCCAGCAGCAGGTCCTACGAGCAGTACTTC. The chain joins TRBV5-1 to TRBJ2-7; D is unclear. This CDR3 has 11 residues. Trimming stripped 4 bases from V and 1 base from J, with 3 bases between. CDR1 is SGHRS, CDR2 YFSETQ, per germline. Full variable domain (missing parts from reference TRBV5-1 and TRBJ2-7): KAGVTQTPRYLIKTRGQQVTLSCSPISGHRSVSWYQQTPGQGLQFLFEYFSETQRNKGNFPGRFSGRQFSNSRSEMNVSTLELGDSALYLCASSRSYEQYFGPGTRLTVT.

CDR3 DNA sequence: TGTGCCAGCTCCCCCCGGACTAGTGCAAACACCGGGGAGCTGTTTTTT. Translation: CASSPRTSANTGELFF. The chain joins TRBV18 to TRBJ2-2; TRBD2 aligns across 7 bases. V shed 6 bases and J 2 bases; nucleotides not matched to a gene: 9. CDR1 is KGHSH, CDR2 LQKENI, per germline. The CDR3 spans 16 residues.

The rearrangement links TRBV30 to TRBJ1-1; D perhaps matches TRBD1 (6 bases). This CDR3 region has 13 residues. V was cut by 4 bases and J by 3 bases, with 12 bases left in between. Per the germline V gene, CDR1 is GTSNPN and CDR2 is SVGIG (reference sequence). The CDR3, as DNA: TGTGCCTGGAAACAGGGAGGGGACACTGAAGCTTTCTTT. Translated: CAWKQGGDTEAFF.